This T cell receptor (beta chain) comes out of a study of T cells in Graves' hyperthyroidism and ophthalmopathy. Study-level results: Stable hyperthyroidism and ophthalmopathy were separated using 13 V-J signatures.

This clonotype was found many times. Its antigen remains unidentified. Amplification yielded TCR beta CDR3 regions, with RNA transcripts as the source. The TCR CDR3 was amplified in a first-round RT-PCR using the HTBI primer set. A single record per CDR3 protein comes from TCRdb applying MiXCR to the multiplex PCR reads. The sample yields around 260,000 distinct CDR3 sequences, less than 30% seen once. The CDR3 consists of 13 residues. V lost 3 bases and J 4 bases, leaving 9 bases between the germline ends. Looked up from germline, CDR1 is MNHEY and CDR2 is SMNVEV (reference sequence). Hyperthyroidism had been newly diagnosed in patients aged 18 to 65, and its duration was under 2 months. Any patient presenting with uncontrolled infection, other autoimmune disease, pregnancy or lactation was left out. Using around 10 ml of fresh peripheral blood, PBMCs were prepared.

This chain links TRBV27 with TRBJ1-2; D remains unclear. This TCR derives from a man aged 40-50 years with Graves' hyperthyroidism that later progressed to Graves' ophthalmopathy. Sequencing used blood. CDR3 amino acids: CASSFGYSYGYTF. For the CDR3, the DNA is TGTGCCAGCAGTTTCGGTTACTCCTATGGCTACACCTTC.